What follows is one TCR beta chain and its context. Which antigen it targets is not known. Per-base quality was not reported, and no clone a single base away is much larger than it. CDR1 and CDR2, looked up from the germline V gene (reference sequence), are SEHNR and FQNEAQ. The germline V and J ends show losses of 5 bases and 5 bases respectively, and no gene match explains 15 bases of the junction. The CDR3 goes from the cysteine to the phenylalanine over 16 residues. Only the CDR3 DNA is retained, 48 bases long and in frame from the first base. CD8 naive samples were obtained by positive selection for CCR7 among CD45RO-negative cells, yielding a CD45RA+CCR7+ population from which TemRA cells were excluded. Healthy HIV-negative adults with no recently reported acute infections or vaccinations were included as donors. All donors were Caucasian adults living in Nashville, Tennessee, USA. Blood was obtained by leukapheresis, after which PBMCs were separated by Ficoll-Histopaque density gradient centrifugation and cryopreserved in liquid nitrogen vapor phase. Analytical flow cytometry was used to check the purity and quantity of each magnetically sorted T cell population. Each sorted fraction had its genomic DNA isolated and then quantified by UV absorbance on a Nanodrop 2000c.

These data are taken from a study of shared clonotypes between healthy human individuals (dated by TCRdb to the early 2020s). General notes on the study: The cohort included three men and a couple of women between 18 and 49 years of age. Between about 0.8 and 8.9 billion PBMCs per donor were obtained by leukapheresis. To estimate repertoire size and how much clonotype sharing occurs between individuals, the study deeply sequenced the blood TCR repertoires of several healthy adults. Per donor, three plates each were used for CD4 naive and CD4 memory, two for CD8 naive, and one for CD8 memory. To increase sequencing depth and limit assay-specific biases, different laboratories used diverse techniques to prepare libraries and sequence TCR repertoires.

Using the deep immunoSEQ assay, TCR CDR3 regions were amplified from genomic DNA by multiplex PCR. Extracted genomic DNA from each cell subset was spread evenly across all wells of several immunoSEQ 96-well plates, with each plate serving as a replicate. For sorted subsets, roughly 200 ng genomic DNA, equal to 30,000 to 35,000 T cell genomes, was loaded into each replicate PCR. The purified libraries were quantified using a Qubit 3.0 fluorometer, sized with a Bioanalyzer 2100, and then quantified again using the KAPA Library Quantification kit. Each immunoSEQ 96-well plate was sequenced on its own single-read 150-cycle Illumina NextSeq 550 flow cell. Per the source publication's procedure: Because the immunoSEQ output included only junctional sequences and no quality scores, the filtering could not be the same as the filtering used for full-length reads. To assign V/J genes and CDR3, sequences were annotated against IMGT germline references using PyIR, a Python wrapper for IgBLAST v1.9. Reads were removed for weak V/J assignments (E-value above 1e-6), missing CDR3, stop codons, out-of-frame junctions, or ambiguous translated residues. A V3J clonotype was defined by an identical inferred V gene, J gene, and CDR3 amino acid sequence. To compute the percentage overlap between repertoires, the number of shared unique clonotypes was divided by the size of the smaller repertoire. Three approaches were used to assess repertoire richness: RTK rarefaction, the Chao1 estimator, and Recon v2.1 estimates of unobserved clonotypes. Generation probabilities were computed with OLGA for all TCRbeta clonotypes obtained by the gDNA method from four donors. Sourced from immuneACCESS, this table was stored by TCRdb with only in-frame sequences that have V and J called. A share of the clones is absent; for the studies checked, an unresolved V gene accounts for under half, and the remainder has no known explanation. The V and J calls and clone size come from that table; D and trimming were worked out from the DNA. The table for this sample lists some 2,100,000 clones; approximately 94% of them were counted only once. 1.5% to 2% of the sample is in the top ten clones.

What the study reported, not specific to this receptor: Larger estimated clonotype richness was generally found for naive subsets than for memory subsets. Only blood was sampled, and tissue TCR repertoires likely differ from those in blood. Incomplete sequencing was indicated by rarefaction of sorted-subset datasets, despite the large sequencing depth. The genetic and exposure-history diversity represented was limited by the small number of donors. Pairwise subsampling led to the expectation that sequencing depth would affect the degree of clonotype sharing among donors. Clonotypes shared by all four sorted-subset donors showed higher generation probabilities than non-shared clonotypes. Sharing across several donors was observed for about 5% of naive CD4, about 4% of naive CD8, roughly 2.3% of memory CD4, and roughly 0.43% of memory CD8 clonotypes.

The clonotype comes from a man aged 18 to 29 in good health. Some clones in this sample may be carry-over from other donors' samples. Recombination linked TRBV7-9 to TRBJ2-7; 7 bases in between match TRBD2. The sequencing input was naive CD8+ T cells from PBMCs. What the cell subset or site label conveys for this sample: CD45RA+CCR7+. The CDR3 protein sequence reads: CASSPNAGRESHEQYF. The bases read TGTGCCAGCAGCCCAAACGCAGGGAGGGAGTCCCACGAGCAGTACTTC.